A selection of T cell receptor beta chains follows, all from one sample in a study of T cell responses to AZD1222 COVID-19 vaccine. Clones were sequenced by immunoSEQ multiplex PCR, and TCRdb holds only the in-frame ones, with some missing. The ten most abundant clones cover over 2% of a sample with around 150,000 clones. The specimen sequenced was peripheral blood. Receptors originate from an adult in good health. Both conserved end residues are part of each CDR3. D genes are given only for firm matches.

cdr3_length	d_call	v_call	j_call	cdr3_aa	cdr3_nt
15	-	TRBV5-6	TRBJ1-1	CASSPKPGLNTEAFF	TGTGCCAGCAGCCCGAAACCGGGACTTAACACTGAAGCTTTCTTT
14	TRBD1	TRBV11-3	TRBJ2-7	CASSGWTGTNEQYF	TGTGCCAGCAGCGGATGGACAGGGACCAACGAGCAGTACTTC
15	-	TRBV5-1	TRBJ1-2	CASSLMPVLISGYTF	TGCGCCAGCAGCTTGATGCCGGTTCTTATCTCGGGCTACACCTTC
16	-	TRBV20-1	TRBJ2-3	CSASITGGNLPDTQYF	TGCAGTGCTAGTATAACGGGCGGAAACCTCCCAGATACGCAGTATTTT
16	TRBD1	TRBV4-2	TRBJ1-4	CASSRNPGQGNEKLFF	TGTGCCAGCAGCCGGAACCCGGGACAGGGGAATGAAAAACTGTTTTTT
15	TRBD1	TRBV6-6	TRBJ1-6	CASSDRVSYNSPLHF	TGTGCCAGCAGTGACAGGGTCTCCTATAATTCACCCCTCCACTTT
15	TRBD2	TRBV13	TRBJ2-1	CASSFSGGVDSEQFF	TGTGCCAGCAGCTTCTCCGGGGGGGTGGACAGTGAGCAGTTCTTC
21	TRBD1	TRBV28	TRBJ1-5	CASSFFTRGVQGRNSNQPQHF	TGTGCCAGCAGTTTTTTTACCCGTGGGGTACAGGGGCGAAATAGCAATCAGCCCCAGCATTTT
16	-	TRBV4-3	TRBJ1-5	CASSQGYGYSNQPQHF	TGCGCCAGCAGCCAAGGGTACGGCTATAGCAATCAGCCCCAGCATTTT
17	-	TRBV6-2/TRBV6-3	TRBJ1-4	CASSTIPRGRANEKLFF	TGTGCCAGCAGTACGATCCCCAGGGGTCGCGCTAATGAAAAACTGTTTTTT
14	-	TRBV27	TRBJ2-3	CASSLSPQGDTQYF	TGTGCCAGCAGTTTGAGCCCCCAGGGAGATACGCAGTATTTT
18	-	TRBV14	TRBJ1-6	CASSLAAWGSSYNSPLHF	TGTGCCAGCAGCCTCGCTGCCTGGGGGAGCTCCTATAATTCACCCCTCCACTTT
19	TRBD1	TRBV28	TRBJ2-1	CASSLIGWTGHSSYNEQFF	TGTGCCAGCAGTTTGATTGGTTGGACAGGGCATAGTTCCTACAATGAGCAGTTCTTC
15	TRBD1	TRBV3-1/TRBV3-2	TRBJ2-1	CASSQGQGPYNEQFF	TGTGCCAGCAGCCAAGGACAGGGCCCCTACAATGAGCAGTTCTTC
11	-	TRBV29-1	TRBJ1-2	CSVGTGYGYTF	TGCAGCGTTGGGACTGGGTATGGCTACACCTTC
14	-	TRBV10-3	TRBJ1-6	CAIREARGGSPLHF	TGTGCCATCCGAGAGGCCAGGGGAGGATCACCCCTCCACTTT
13	-	TRBV7-3	TRBJ2-1	CASSFLTHNEQFF	TGTGCCAGCAGCTTCTTGACCCACAATGAGCAGTTCTTC
13	-	TRBV11-3	TRBJ1-2	CASSPPQGGGYTF	TGTGCCAGCAGCCCCCCCCAGGGCGGGGGCTACACCTTC
14	-	TRBV9	TRBJ2-5	CASSVAAGSETQYF	TGTGCCAGCAGCGTAGCTGCAGGGAGCGAGACCCAGTACTTC
13	-	TRBV5-6	TRBJ1-2	CASSFGRRYGYTF	TGTGCCAGCAGCTTTGGACGGCGGTATGGCTACACCTTC
15	TRBD2	TRBV29-1	TRBJ2-1	CSVVNLLAGAREQFF	TGCAGCGTTGTGAATCTACTAGCGGGGGCCCGTGAGCAGTTCTTC
13	TRBD1	TRBV18	TRBJ1-2	CASSRGQNYGYTF	TGTGCCAGCTCGAGGGGGCAAAACTATGGCTACACCTTC
13	-	TRBV14	TRBJ1-4	CASSPGLGEKLFF	TGTGCCAGCAGCCCCGGGTTAGGGGAAAAACTGTTTTTT
13	-	TRBV28	TRBJ2-3	CASSAVGTDTQYF	TGTGCCAGCAGTGCGGTGGGCACAGATACGCAGTATTTT
15	TRBD2	TRBV9	TRBJ2-2	CASSVMAGEFGELFF	TGTGCCAGCAGCGTAATGGCGGGGGAGTTCGGGGAGCTGTTTTTT
17	TRBD2	TRBV28	TRBJ2-3	CASSLGFGSGGRDTQYF	TGTGCCAGCAGTTTAGGATTTGGGAGCGGGGGGCGCGATACGCAGTATTTT
14	-	TRBV27	TRBJ2-3	CASRGGPSTDTQYF	TGTGCCAGCAGGGGCGGTCCAAGCACAGATACGCAGTATTTT
11	-	TRBV21-1	TRBJ1-4	CASGSRRNPFF	TGTGCCAGCGGGAGCCGTAGGAATCCGTTTTTT
13	-	TRBV7-2	TRBJ1-3	CASSREAGNTIYF	TGTGCCAGCAGCCGGGAGGCTGGAAACACCATATATTTT
15	TRBD2	TRBV11-2	TRBJ2-1	CASSFTGGDNNEQFF	TGTGCCAGCAGCTTTACGGGGGGGGACAACAATGAGCAGTTCTTC
15	-	TRBV18	TRBJ1-2	CASSPLKDSNYGYTF	TGTGCCAGCTCACCGCTAAAGGATTCTAACTATGGCTACACCTTC
15	-	TRBV7-6	TRBJ2-3	CASSPRTGGTDTQYF	TGTGCCAGCAGCCCCAGGACAGGAGGGACAGATACGCAGTATTTT
13	-	TRBV6-5	TRBJ1-1	CASYHPQNTEAFF	TGTGCCAGTTATCACCCACAAAACACTGAAGCTTTCTTT
14	-	TRBV30	TRBJ1-1	CALDFGRGDTEAFF	TGTGCCCTGGATTTCGGGCGAGGGGACACTGAAGCTTTCTTT
13	-	TRBV19	TRBJ1-1	CASSSNRDRQAFF	TGTGCCAGTAGTAGCAACCGGGACCGCCAAGCTTTCTTT
16	TRBD1	TRBV3-1/TRBV3-2	TRBJ1-3	CASSPSDRGSGNTIYF	TGTGCCAGCAGTCCATCCGACAGGGGATCTGGAAACACCATATATTTT
15	-	TRBV4-3	TRBJ1-1	CASSLRPGANTEAFF	TGCGCCAGCAGCCTTCGCCCCGGGGCCAACACTGAAGCTTTCTTT
15	-	TRBV7-2	TRBJ1-3	CASSLGPGPGNTIYF	TGTGCCAGCAGCTTAGGGCCAGGCCCCGGAAACACCATATATTTT